The 12 T cell receptor beta chains reported below all come from one sample, sequenced in a study of blood T cell repertoires in COVID-19. Measured with immunoSEQ multiplex PCR; TCRdb has only the in-frame clones, and not every one. The table has about 120,000 clones, 70% to 85% seen once. The sequenced material came from peripheral blood. The receptor set was obtained from a man between 65 and 85 years old with active or convalescent COVID-19.

The chain couples TRBV11-2 to TRBJ2-7; possible D gene TRBD2, 6 bases. This CDR3 is 14 amino acids long. Trimming shortened V by 5 bases and J by 4 bases, and 15 bases separated the two germline ends. Germline lookup yields CDR1 SGHAT and CDR2 FQNNGV. CDR3 amino acids: CASSTTTSGYEQYF. Here the CDR3 DNA reads TGTGCCAGCAGCACCACGACGAGCGGGTACGAGCAGTACTTC. Filled out from reference TRBV11-2 and TRBJ2-7, the complete variable domain reads EAGVAQSPRYKIIEKRQSVAFWCNPISGHATLYWYQQILGQGPKLLIQFQNNGVVDDSQLPKDRFSAERLKGVDSTLKIQPAKLEDSAVYLCASSTTTSGYEQYFGPGTRLTVT.

The chain joins TRBV9 to TRBJ1-1; the D gene is possibly TRBD1 (5 bases). Germline V gene sequence: CDR1 SGDLS, CDR2 YYNGEE. The CDR3 contains 14 residues. Trimming took off 4 bases at V and 1 base at J, with 11 bases between the two ends. The CDR3 sequence is CASSPQGWNTEAFF. The CDR3, as DNA: TGTGCCAGCAGCCCCCAGGGTTGGAACACTGAAGCTTTCTTT.

V and J are TRBV5-5 and TRBJ2-5; 11 bases align to TRBD2. The trim removed 3 bases at V and 6 bases at J, leaving 7 bases unmatched. Germline V gene lookup returns CDR1 SGHKS and CDR2 YYEKEE (reference sequence). The CDR3 contains 15 residues. The CDR3 sequence: CASSSTPSGRQTQYF. The CDR3 coding sequence is TGTGCCAGCAGCTCCACTCCTAGCGGGAGGCAGACCCAGTACTTC.

The chain has TRBV27 and TRBJ1-2; TRBD1 might be the D (5 bases). This CDR3 region has 14 residues. Germline V gives CDR1 MNHEY, CDR2 SMNVEV (reference sequence). V lost 8 bases and J lost 4, with 17 bases in between. This CDR3 reads CASGGTSASYGYTF. The CDR3 bases are TGTGCCAGCGGCGGGACTTCGGCCTCCTATGGCTACACCTTC.

The chain has TRBV27 and TRBJ1-6, with D tentatively TRBD1 (6 bases). This CDR3 is built from 14 residues. V was cut by 4 bases and J by 9 bases, with 13 bases left in between. CDR1 MNHEY and CDR2 SMNVEV come from the germline V gene (reference sequence). The CDR3 loop is CASSSQGWGSPLHF. CDR3 DNA sequence: TGTGCCAGCAGTTCACAGGGTTGGGGTTCACCCCTCCACTTT.

This chain joins TRBV24-1 and TRBJ2-5; D perhaps matches TRBD1 (6 bases). Germline CDR1 is KGHDR and CDR2 is SFDVKD. Trimming left V 3 bases short and J 4 bases short, with 8 bases between. This CDR3 is built from 13 residues. The CDR3 here is CATSDPGAETQYF. The CDR3 region has the DNA TGTGCCACCAGTGATCCAGGGGCAGAGACCCAGTACTTC.

This CDR3 is CASSPPSGGAYEQYF. The CDR3 nucleotides are TGTGCCAGCTCACCGCCTAGCGGAGGGGCCTACGAGCAGTACTTC. The chain uses TRBV18 and TRBJ2-7; 7 nucleotides agree with TRBD2. The CDR3 is 15 residues long. With V trimmed by 3 bases and J by 2 bases, 7 bases remained unmatched. Germline V gene data show CDR1 as KGHSH and CDR2 as LQKENI.

CDR3 residues: CASSNPGFSYEQYF. CDR3 in DNA: TGTGCCAGTAGTAACCCAGGCTTCTCCTACGAGCAGTACTTC. The chain links TRBV19 to TRBJ2-7, with D hard to call. CDR1 and CDR2 (germline): LNHDA, SQIVND (reference sequence). Trimming pared 4 bases from V and 0 bases from J, leaving 10 bases between. The CDR3 has 14 amino acids.

The chain combines TRBV28 with TRBJ1-2, with TRBD1 matching over 8 bases. Trimming at V came to 5 bases and at J to 6 bases, leaving 5 bases not matched to a gene. Germline values: CDR1 MDHEN, CDR2 SYDVKM. This CDR3 comprises 13 residues. The CDR3 spells CASSGQGRHGYTF. CDR3 DNA sequence: TGTGCCAGCAGTGGACAGGGAAGGCATGGCTACACCTTC.

The table lists this clone with a few counts. The chain recombines TRBV6-5 with TRBJ2-1; 7 nucleotides line up with TRBD1. There are 12 residues in the CDR3. CDR1 and CDR2 from the germline V gene are MNHEY and SVGAGI. The trim removed 8 bases at V and 12 bases at J, leaving 10 bases unmatched. CDR3 bases: TGTGCCAGCGAGAGGGCGGCAGGGGGGCAGTTCTTC. It codes for CASERAAGGQFF.

The chain joins TRBV28 to TRBJ2-3, with 8 bases aligning to TRBD1. CDR1 is MDHEN and CDR2 is SYDVKM in the germline V gene. CDR3 size: 13 residues. The trim removed 7 bases at V and 12 bases at J, leaving 12 bases unmatched. The CDR3 loop is CASTGHSGGLQYF. CDR3 nucleotides: TGTGCCAGCACTGGTCACTCAGGGGGCCTCCAGTATTTT.

Many counts were recorded for this clone. The J gene is TRBJ2-7, the V gene TRBV2, with a weak D call TRBD2 (5 bases). Germline V gene lookup returns CDR1 SNHLY and CDR2 FYNNEI. The CDR3 runs to 14 residues. V lost 6 bases and J 1 base, leaving 13 bases between the germline ends. The CDR3 protein is CASRDPGESYEQYF. In nucleotides, the CDR3 is TGTGCCAGCAGGGATCCCGGGGAGTCCTACGAGCAGTACTTC.